The 7 T cell receptor beta chains presented below share a single source sample, sequenced in a study of identical twins. From the 5' RACE reads, TCRdb called clonotypes with MiXCR, one entry per CDR3 protein. Altogether approximately 500,000 distinct CDR3 sequences are present, 20% to 25% being singletons, with the ten largest covering about 2.9%. These data are also associated with another study on T cells expressing NK-cell markers.

Sequenced material: CD4+ T cells sorted from blood. These receptors were collected from a woman aged 18-29 years in good health.

This clonotype was observed a few times. In DNA form, the CDR3 reads TGCGCCAGTCGCCTTGACTCTAATGAAAAACTGTTTTTT. This sequence encodes CASRLDSNEKLFF. This rearrangement joins TRBV5-1 to TRBJ1-4, with D uncertain. Germline V gene lookup returns CDR1 SGHRS and CDR2 YFSETQ. This CDR3 contains 13 residues. Trimming removed 8 bases from V and 3 bases from J, with 11 bases in between. Together with reference TRBV5-1 and TRBJ1-4, the CDR3 gives the full variable domain: KAGVTQTPRYLIKTRGQQVTLSCSPISGHRSVSWYQQTPGQGLQFLFEYFSETQRNKGNFPGRFSGRQFSNSRSEMNVSTLELGDSALYLCASRLDSNEKLFFGSGTQLSVL.

The rearrangement joins TRBV11-3 to TRBJ2-1, with unresolved D. Germline V gives CDR1 SGHNT, CDR2 YENEEA. The CDR3 consists of 13 residues. V was trimmed by 5 bases and J by 4 bases, leaving 9 bases between them. The CDR3 loop is CASSRTRYNEQFF. Written as DNA, the CDR3 is TGTGCCAGCAGCCGCACACGATACAATGAGCAGTTCTTC.

The chain joins TRBV10-3 to TRBJ2-3; no definite D call. Trimming shortened V by 3 bases and J by 4 bases, and 14 bases separated the two germline ends. CDR3 length: 15 residues. Looked up from germline, CDR1 is ENHRY and CDR2 is SYGVKD. The CDR3 bases are TGTGCCATCAGTGATCCCGCGTTGGGCCCAGATACGCAGTATTTT. Protein: CAISDPALGPDTQYF.

This clonotype turned up a few times. The rearrangement links TRBV4-2 to TRBJ1-1; TRBD1 matches 7 bases. The CDR3 is 14 residues long. The germline V gene encodes CDR1 LGHNA and CDR2 YNFKEQ. V lost 6 bases, J lost 6 bases, and 10 bases stayed unmatched. The CDR3 region is CASRSQTGPAEAFF. The DNA for the CDR3 is TGTGCCAGCAGATCACAGACAGGGCCGGCTGAAGCTTTCTTT.

This clonotype appeared once. The V gene is TRBV5-1, the J gene TRBJ2-5, with 9 bases aligning to TRBD1. CDR3 length: 14 residues. After removal of 0 bases from V and 4 bases from J, the junction contained 1 base not matched to a gene. Looked up from germline, CDR1 is SGHRS and CDR2 is YFSETQ. The CDR3 reads CASSLATGGETQYF. DNA of the CDR3: TGCGCCAGCAGCTTGGCGACAGGGGGAGAGACCCAGTACTTC. Using reference TRBV5-1 and TRBJ2-5 for the parts outside the CDR3, the full variable domain is KAGVTQTPRYLIKTRGQQVTLSCSPISGHRSVSWYQQTPGQGLQFLFEYFSETQRNKGNFPGRFSGRQFSNSRSEMNVSTLELGDSALYLCASSLATGGETQYFGPGTRLLVL.

This chain links TRBV24-1 with TRBJ2-3, with 11 bases matching TRBD2. V was pared by 2 bases and J by 4 bases, with 4 bases of the junction left unmatched. The CDR3 length is 16 residues. Germline V gene lookup returns CDR1 KGHDR and CDR2 SFDVKD. CDR3 sequence: CATSDSTSGSPDTQYF. The CDR3 coding sequence is TGTGCCACCAGTGATTCAACTAGCGGGAGTCCAGATACGCAGTATTTT.

The genes are TRBV4-1 and TRBJ1-1; D is uncertain. Germline-derived CDR1 and CDR2 are MGHRA and YSYEKL. V was shortened by 0 bases and J by 0 bases, with 11 bases between the two germline ends. This CDR3 is 16 amino acids long. CDR3 loop: CASSQDWERMNTEAFF. CDR3 nucleotides: TGCGCCAGCAGCCAAGATTGGGAGCGAATGAACACTGAAGCTTTCTTT.